These 25 T cell receptor beta chains originate from one sample sequenced in a study of graft-versus-host responses after intestinal transplantation (dated by TCRdb to the early 2020s). Antigens for these TCRs are unknown. Receptors were amplified or captured by the immunoSEQ multiplex PCR assay. Drawn from immuneACCESS, this table holds only the in-frame rearrangements with V and J called that TCRdb kept. Clones are partly lost; checked studies trace under half to an unresolved V gene and leave the rest unexplained. This sample comprises tens of thousands of clones, about 95% of them detected only once. In total, the top ten clones hold 0.15% to 0.2% of the sample. The meaning of the sample's time point label: cells obtained before transplantation from donor or recipient. The sequencing used unstimulated CD4+ T cells sorted from spleen or lymph node cells, collected before transplant. These receptors all stem from a human donor who was the organ donor for an intestinal transplant.

This clone was seen a single time. The CDR3 spells CASSLAWGYTGELFF. CDR3 nucleotides: TGTGCCAGCAGCTTAGCATGGGGGTACACCGGGGAGCTGTTTTTT. The chain couples TRBV7-9 to TRBJ2-2; either TRBD1 or TRBD2 may fit D (5 bases each). The CDR3 runs to 15 residues. The V end lost 0 bases, the J end lost 3 bases, and 8 bases lay between the germline ends. Germline-derived CDR1 and CDR2 are SEHNR and FQNEAQ (reference sequence).

V and J are TRBV27 and TRBJ2-1, with 7 bases lining up with TRBD2. Germline lookup yields CDR1 MNHEY and CDR2 SMNVEV (reference sequence). CDR3 length: 13 residues. V lost 2 bases to trimming and J lost 9 bases; unmatched junction nucleotides: 4. In DNA, the CDR3 is TGTGCCAGCAGTTTAGACGGGACTATTGAGCAGTTCTTC. Its translation: CASSLDGTIEQFF.

The chain is built from TRBV6-6 and TRBJ1-6; D may be TRBD1 (5 bases). The CDR3 is 14 amino acids. Trimming stripped 2 bases from V and 6 bases from J, with 8 bases between. Germline loops: CDR1 MNHNY, CDR2 SVGAGI (reference sequence). The CDR3 region is CASSYRGTNSPLHF. CDR3 DNA: TGTGCCAGCAGTTACAGAGGGACTAATTCACCCCTCCACTTT.

The gene calls are TRBV5-4 and TRBJ1-2, with TRBD1 matching over 8 bases. The CDR3 spans 15 residues. V gave up 4 bases and J gave up 4 bases; unmatched junction bases: 9. Germline V gene sequence: CDR1 SGHNT, CDR2 YYREEE (reference sequence). The CDR3 DNA reads TGTGCCAGCAGCCCGATCGACAGGGGCGGCTATGGCTACACCTTC. This encodes CASSPIDRGGYGYTF.

The V and J genes are TRBV28 and TRBJ1-3; D uncertain. Trimming shortened V by 8 bases and J by 0 bases, and 17 bases separated the two germline ends. CDR1 and CDR2 from the germline V gene are MDHEN and SYDVKM. There are 16 residues in the CDR3. Here the CDR3 reads CASVRAGALSGNTIYF. The CDR3 coding sequence is TGTGCCAGCGTGAGAGCGGGAGCCCTCTCTGGAAACACCATATATTTT.

V usage is TRBV7-8 and J usage is TRBJ1-3; D gene ambiguous. CDR1 SGHVS and CDR2 FQNEAQ come from the germline V gene. The V end lost 5 bases, the J end lost 0 bases, and 17 bases lay between the germline ends. The CDR3 runs to 17 residues. The CDR3 reads CASSPFEGPLSGNTIYF. CDR3 coding DNA: TGTGCCAGCAGCCCCTTCGAGGGTCCCCTCTCTGGAAACACCATATATTTT.

The chain links TRBV5-1 to TRBJ2-7; 7 bases line up with TRBD1. This CDR3 region has 16 residues. Germline CDR1 reads SGHRS; CDR2 reads YFSETQ. V was pared by 4 bases and J by 1 base, with 11 bases of the junction left unmatched. As DNA, the CDR3 is TGCGCCAGCAGCGTGGACAGGTCATGGTTGTCCTACGAGCAGTACTTC. It translates to CASSVDRSWLSYEQYF. The variable domain in full, with the rest retrieved from reference TRBV5-1 and TRBJ2-7, is KAGVTQTPRYLIKTRGQQVTLSCSPISGHRSVSWYQQTPGQGLQFLFEYFSETQRNKGNFPGRFSGRQFSNSRSEMNVSTLELGDSALYLCASSVDRSWLSYEQYFGPGTRLTVT.

V is TRBV7-2 and J is TRBJ2-1; 8 bases fit TRBD2. Per germline, CDR1 SGHTA and CDR2 FQGNSA. There are 18 residues in the CDR3. Germline trimming cut 1 base from V and 3 bases from J; bases unmatched to any gene: 11. The CDR3 region has the DNA TGTGCCAGCAGCTTAGTAAGACAAGCGGGGGAAATCTACAATGAGCAGTTCTTC. This sequence encodes CASSLVRQAGEIYNEQFF.

The chain links TRBV5-1 to TRBJ1-3; D possibly corresponds to TRBD1 (6 bases). Trimming stripped 0 bases from V and 3 bases from J, with 13 bases between. Germline V gene sequence: CDR1 SGHRS, CDR2 YFSETQ. The CDR3 is 16 amino acids. CDR3 bases: TGCGCCAGCAGCTTGGGGACAGAAAGTTATGGAAACACCATATATTTT. Translation gives CASSLGTESYGNTIYF.

The V gene is TRBV27, the J gene TRBJ2-5, with TRBD2 identical over 11 bases. Trimming at V came to 5 bases and at J to 5 bases, leaving 4 bases not matched to a gene. The CDR3 spans 14 residues. Germline CDR1 MNHEY, CDR2 SMNVEV (reference sequence). DNA of the CDR3: TGTGCCAGCAGTACCCGGACTAGCGGGGAGACCCAGTACTTC. Translating gives CASSTRTSGETQYF.

This chain links TRBV10-3 with TRBJ2-2; possible D gene TRBD1, 6 bases. The V end lost 6 bases, the J end lost 2 bases, and 19 bases lay between the germline ends. The CDR3 is made up of 17 amino acids. Germline CDR1 and CDR2: ENHRY and SYGVKD. The CDR3 here is CAIRYTGKRDNTGELFF. CDR3 sequence (DNA): TGTGCCATCAGATATACAGGGAAGAGGGATAACACCGGGGAGCTGTTTTTT.

CDR3 nucleotide sequence: TGTGCCTGGAGGGGGGAACAGGGAAATCAGCCCCAGCATTTT. It translates to CAWRGEQGNQPQHF. V is TRBV30 and J is TRBJ1-5, with D tentatively TRBD1 (6 bases). Germline V gene sequence: CDR1 GTSNPN, CDR2 SVGIG (reference sequence). The CDR3 consists of 14 residues. With 3 bases removed from V and 4 bases from J, the gap between germline ends came to 13 bases.

The chain has TRBV6-1 and TRBJ1-5; D call uncertain. The germline V gene encodes CDR1 MNHNS and CDR2 SASEGT. V shed 8 bases and J shed 1 base, with 9 bases lying between them. The CDR3 covers 13 residues. DNA for the CDR3: TGTGCCAGCGGCGGGTGGAGCAATCAGCCCCAGCATTTT. It specifies CASGGWSNQPQHF.

This chain links TRBV28 with TRBJ1-4; TRBD1 matches 9 bases. Losses at the gene ends were 10 bases for V and 8 bases for J; bases not matched to a gene: 8. Germline lookup yields CDR1 MDHEN and CDR2 SYDVKM. The CDR3 loop spans 13 amino acids. The CDR3 spells CAITGQGGEKLFF. The CDR3 DNA is TGTGCCATCACGGGACAGGGAGGGGAAAAACTGTTTTTT.

The chain couples TRBV7-8 to TRBJ1-6; D gene unclear. CDR1 and CDR2 (germline): SGHVS, FQNEAQ. Trimming shortened V by 5 bases and J by 6 bases, and 17 bases separated the two germline ends. The CDR3 sequence is 16 residues long. CDR3 DNA: TGTGCCAGCAGCCCTAGTGAGGGCGCCGTTAATTCACCCCTCCACTTT. Residues: CASSPSEGAVNSPLHF.

This chain joins TRBV7-9 and TRBJ2-1; D unclear. The CDR3 sequence is 14 residues long. Trimming left V 7 bases short and J 4 bases short, with 14 bases between. In germline, CDR1 is SEHNR, CDR2 FQNEAQ (reference sequence). The CDR3 sequence: CASTCPTVYNEQFF. For the CDR3, the DNA is TGTGCCAGCACCTGTCCGACGGTATACAATGAGCAGTTCTTC. Looking up the rest from reference TRBV7-9 and TRBJ2-1 gives the full variable domain: DTGVSQNPRHKITKRGQNVTFRCDPISEHNRLYWYRQTLGQGPEFLTYFQNEAQLEKSRLLSDRFSAERPKGSFSTLEIQRTEQGDSAMYLCASTCPTVYNEQFFGPGTRLTVL.

The chain carries TRBV28 and TRBJ2-5; 8 nucleotides match TRBD2. J was trimmed by 5 bases and V by 3 bases; bases with no gene match: 8. In germline, CDR1 is MDHEN, CDR2 SYDVKM. The CDR3 has 15 residues. The CDR3 region has the DNA TGTGCCAGCAGTTTTCGGGGGGGCGTGGTGGAGACCCAGTACTTC. Translating it yields CASSFRGGVVETQYF.

The V call is TRBV18, the J call TRBJ2-1; 10 nucleotides match TRBD2. The CDR3 spans 15 residues. The V gene's germline CDR1 is KGHSH and CDR2 LQKENI. V lost 0 bases to trimming and J lost 6 bases; unmatched junction nucleotides: 2. CDR3 sequence reads: CASSPPSGGSNEQFF. In nucleotides, the CDR3 is TGTGCCAGCTCACCACCTAGCGGGGGGTCCAATGAGCAGTTCTTC.

The chain couples TRBV9 to TRBJ1-5; TRBD1 might be the D (6 bases). The CDR3 has 14 amino acids. Germline CDR1 SGDLS, CDR2 YYNGEE. V lost 4 bases and J lost 4, with 12 bases in between. This CDR3 reads CASSRGQINQPQHF. CDR3 in DNA: TGTGCCAGCAGCCGAGGACAGATAAATCAGCCCCAGCATTTT.

This clone was detected once. CDR3 in DNA: TGTGCCAGCACTTTTGCCGGGACAGGGCTAACAGATACGCAGTATTTT. It specifies CASTFAGTGLTDTQYF. The genes are TRBV2 and TRBJ2-3; 9 bases line up with TRBD1. Germline CDR1 is SNHLY and CDR2 is FYNNEI. There are 16 residues in the CDR3. The trim removed 7 bases at V and 3 bases at J, leaving 11 bases unmatched. Combining the CDR3 with reference TRBV2 and TRBJ2-3 gives the whole variable domain EPEVTQTPSHQVTQMGQEVILRCVPISNHLYFYWYRQILGQKVEFLVSFYNNEISEKSEIFDDQFSVERPDGSNFTLKIRSTKLEDSAMYFCASTFAGTGLTDTQYFGPGTRLTVL.

V and J are TRBV10-3 and TRBJ1-2; the match to TRBD1 covers 7 bases. V shed 6 bases and J 0 bases; nucleotides not matched to a gene: 7. The V gene's germline CDR1 is ENHRY and CDR2 SYGVKD. The CDR3 is 15 amino acids. The CDR3 DNA follows: TGTGCCATCAGCTTCGGACAGGTCGCTAACTATGGCTACACCTTC. Translated, it gives CAISFGQVANYGYTF.

The chain is built from TRBV27 and TRBJ1-6; 8 nucleotides line up with TRBD1. J lost 6 bases, V lost 4 bases, and 8 bases had no gene match. Per the germline V gene, CDR1 is MNHEY and CDR2 is SMNVEV (reference sequence). The CDR3 is 16 residues long. The DNA of the CDR3 is TGTGCCAGCAGTTCCCCCGACAGGGGTCCTAATTCACCCCTCCACTTT. It specifies CASSSPDRGPNSPLHF.

The chain joins TRBV5-1 to TRBJ1-1; D unclear. CDR3 length equals 14 residues. The V end lost 0 bases, the J end lost 0 bases, and 6 bases lay between the germline ends. CDR1 and CDR2 from the germline V gene are SGHRS and YFSETQ. The CDR3 region has the DNA TGCGCCAGCAGCTTGGATACCATGAACACTGAAGCTTTCTTT. Translated, it gives CASSLDTMNTEAFF. The variable domain in full, with the rest retrieved from reference TRBV5-1 and TRBJ1-1, is KAGVTQTPRYLIKTRGQQVTLSCSPISGHRSVSWYQQTPGQGLQFLFEYFSETQRNKGNFPGRFSGRQFSNSRSEMNVSTLELGDSALYLCASSLDTMNTEAFFGQGTRLTVV.

To note about this clone: An end of the junction does not agree with germline; a read error may underlie this. The V call is TRBV18, the J call TRBJ2-3; 8 positions match TRBD1. Germline V gene sequence: CDR1 KGHSH, CDR2 LQKENI. The CDR3 loop spans 13 amino acids. The CDR3 loop reads CASSPGEDRVQRF. CDR3 coding DNA: TGTGCCAGCTCACCAGGCGAGGACAGGGTACAGAGGTTT.

A note on this clone: Lacking the conserved final phenylalanine or tryptophan, this CDR3 likely reflects a read error. The chain has TRBV28 and TRBJ1-3; D possibly corresponds to TRBD1 (6 bases). The CDR3 is 16 residues long. CDR1 is MDHEN, CDR2 SYDVKM, per germline. The CDR3, as DNA: TGTGCCAGCACCCTACGGGACACCCTCTCTGGAGACACCATATATCTT. It encodes CASTLRDTLSGDTIYL.